The next 20 T cell receptor beta chains were all read from a single sample in a study of shared clonotypes between healthy human individuals (TCRdb year 2020). Library method: the immunoSEQ multiplex PCR assay. TCRdb took over this immuneACCESS table, retaining in-frame rearrangements with V and J assigned. Such tables are incomplete; in checked studies, under half of the missing clones stem from an unresolved V gene, and the remainder is unexplained. The sample contains about 1.5 million clones, 95% to 99% of them found a single time. The ten largest clonotypes hold 0.45% of the sample. The source material was naive CD4+ T cells sorted from blood. In light of the paper, this sample's cell subset or site label describes: CD45RA+ positively selected. These receptors originate from a man aged 30 to 45 in good health.

The gene calls are TRBV28 and TRBJ2-7; the D gene is possibly TRBD2 (5 bases). The CDR3 sequence is 16 residues long. V lost 6 bases to trimming and J lost 4 bases, with 22 bases between them. Germline V gives CDR1 MDHEN, CDR2 SYDVKM. CDR3 sequence reads: CASSSFFYGSGYEQYF. CDR3 DNA: TGTGCCAGCAGCAGCTTTTTTTATGGGAGTGGTTACGAGCAGTACTTC. The complete variable domain, with remaining parts taken from reference TRBV28 and TRBJ2-7, reads DVKVTQSSRYLVKRTGEKVFLECVQDMDHENMFWYRQDPGLGLRLIYFSYDVKMKEKGDIPEGYSVSREKKERFSLILESASTNQTSMYLCASSSFFYGSGYEQYFGPGTRLTVT.

The rearrangement links TRBV7-9 to TRBJ2-1, with 7 bases identical to TRBD2. The trim removed 0 bases at V and 0 bases at J, leaving 2 bases unmatched. The CDR3 covers 16 residues. Per the germline V gene, CDR1 is SEHNR and CDR2 is FQNEAQ (reference sequence). For the CDR3, the DNA is TGTGCCAGCAGCTTAGCGCGCGGGAGCTCCTACAATGAGCAGTTCTTC. The encoded protein is CASSLARGSSYNEQFF.

The genes are TRBV7-2 and TRBJ2-5; tentative D call: TRBD2 (5 bases). The V gene's germline CDR1 is SGHTA and CDR2 FQGNSA. The CDR3 contains 13 residues. V was trimmed by 4 bases and J by 7 bases, leaving 13 bases between them. The CDR3 protein is CASSSNRRGTQYF. In DNA, the CDR3 is TGTGCCAGCAGCTCGAACCGCCGGGGGACCCAGTACTTC.

The rearrangement uses TRBV29-1 and TRBJ2-2; D not certain. CDR1 and CDR2 (germline): SQVTM, ANQGSEA. Trimming took off 4 bases at V and 1 base at J, with 10 bases between the two ends. This CDR3 comprises 14 residues. CDR3 bases: TGCAGCGTTGTGTGGCAGATGAACACCGGGGAGCTGTTTTTT. Encoded protein: CSVVWQMNTGELFF.

The V call is TRBV18, the J call TRBJ2-7; D may match TRBD1 or TRBD2 (7 bases each). V was clipped by 1 base and J by 7 bases, with 11 bases between them. Germline assignment: CDR1 KGHSH and CDR2 LQKENI. CDR3 length equals 13 residues. This chain's CDR3 is CASSPRQGGEQYF. The CDR3 DNA follows: TGTGCCAGCTCACCACGTCAGGGGGGGGAGCAGTACTTC.

The chain joins TRBV9 to TRBJ2-3, with a weak D call TRBD2 (5 bases). Germline V gene sequence: CDR1 SGDLS, CDR2 YYNGEE. The V end was cut by 4 bases, the J end by 4 bases, with 16 bases between. The CDR3 runs to 15 residues. CDR3: CASSPRGSSPDTQYF. CDR3 sequence (DNA): TGTGCCAGCAGCCCCCGGGGAAGTAGCCCAGATACGCAGTATTTT.

This chain connects TRBV6-1 to TRBJ2-7; no firm D call. The length of the CDR3 is 15 residues. The germline V gene has CDR1 MNHNS and CDR2 SASEGT. The V end lost 3 bases, the J end lost 5 bases, and 17 bases lay between the germline ends. The CDR3 bases are TGTGCCAGCAGTGATATAGCTTTAGGTCCCCACGAGCAGTACTTC. Protein: CASSDIALGPHEQYF.

This clone was detected only once. This chain links TRBV15 with TRBJ2-1; tentatively, D is TRBD2 (6 bases). Per the germline V gene, CDR1 is LNHNV and CDR2 is YYDKDF (reference sequence). The CDR3 has 17 residues. Trimming took off 3 bases at V and 0 bases at J, with 15 bases between the two ends. The CDR3 loop is CATSSGIAASSYNEQFF. CDR3 DNA: TGTGCCACCAGCAGTGGAATAGCGGCGAGCTCCTACAATGAGCAGTTCTTC.

The rearrangement joins TRBV21-1 to TRBJ2-1; TRBD2, as called in the table, went unchecked against the DNA. TRBV21-1 is listed as a pseudogene. This CDR3 is 16 amino acids long. Here the CDR3 reads CASSKGGTSDYNEQFF. CDR3 nucleotides: TGTGCCAGCAGCAAAGGAGGGACTAGCGACTACAATGAGCAGTTCTTC.

V usage is TRBV29-1 and J usage is TRBJ2-7; 9 bases fit TRBD1. The ends lost 7 bases at V and 1 base at J; junction bases unmatched: 23. Germline V CDR1 and CDR2: SQVTM, ANQGSEA. The CDR3 spans 19 residues. This chain's CDR3 is CSGHAPGQGDLGHSYEQYF. CDR3 DNA: TGCAGCGGTCACGCCCCGGGACAGGGCGATTTGGGGCATTCCTACGAGCAGTACTTC.

The chain joins TRBV15 to TRBJ2-4; D uncertain. This CDR3 comprises 16 residues. Trimming took 0 bases from V and 3 from J, leaving 12 bases between them. Germline V gene lookup returns CDR1 LNHNV and CDR2 YYDKDF (reference sequence). CDR3 sequence: CATSRDPGTIKNIQYF. In DNA, the CDR3 is TGTGCCACCAGCAGAGATCCCGGAACTATCAAAAACATTCAGTACTTC.

The chain is built from TRBV28 and TRBJ2-7, with a weak D call TRBD1 (6 bases). The CDR3 extends over 16 amino acids. Germline V CDR1 and CDR2: MDHEN, SYDVKM. V was shortened by 4 bases and J by 0 bases, with 16 bases between the two germline ends. CDR3: CASSSLNRDGSYEQYF. Written as DNA, the CDR3 is TGTGCCAGCAGTTCACTCAACAGGGATGGCTCCTACGAGCAGTACTTC.

This clone has a single count. The V gene is TRBV18, the J gene TRBJ2-7; possibly TRBD1 or TRBD2 for D (5 bases each). V was trimmed by 3 bases and J by 4 bases, leaving 13 bases between them. The CDR3 contains 14 residues. In germline, CDR1 is KGHSH, CDR2 LQKENI. The CDR3 loop reads CASSPGPSGYEQYF. Written as DNA, the CDR3 is TGTGCCAGCTCACCGGGACCATCTGGATACGAGCAGTACTTC.

This clone occurred once. The rearrangement links TRBV10-3 to TRBJ1-5, with D unresolved. The CDR3 extends over 12 amino acids. The V and J ends lost 0 bases and 6 bases respectively, with 3 bases between them. Germline CDR1 reads ENHRY; CDR2 reads SYGVKD. The CDR3 sequence is CAISESTQPQHF. The CDR3 coding sequence is TGTGCCATCAGTGAGTCGACTCAGCCCCAGCATTTT.

V usage is TRBV25-1 and J usage is TRBJ2-7; TRBD2 matches 11 bases. V shed 6 bases, J shed 7 bases, and the junction held 8 bases outside the gene matches. Germline-derived CDR1 and CDR2 are MGHDK and SYGVNS. CDR3 size: 14 residues. CDR3 region: CASSMTSGMGEQYF. CDR3 bases: TGTGCCAGCAGCATGACTAGCGGGATGGGGGAGCAGTACTTC.

The genes are TRBV7-2 and TRBJ2-1; the D is unclear. The CDR3 is made up of 11 amino acids. Germline V gives CDR1 SGHTA, CDR2 FQGNSA. V shed 5 bases and J shed 5 bases, with 4 bases lying between them. CDR3 loop: CASSANNEQFF. The DNA for the CDR3 is TGTGCCAGCAGCGCAAACAATGAGCAGTTCTTC.

The rearrangement uses TRBV10-2 and TRBJ2-7; 9 bases match TRBD2. Germline CDR1 and CDR2: WSHSY and SAAADI. This CDR3 contains 13 residues. Trimming removed 8 bases from V and 5 bases from J; junction bases left unmatched: 7. CDR3 nucleotides: TGCGCCAGCGTTGCTAGCGGGATTCACGAGCAGTACTTC. This gives the protein CASVASGIHEQYF.

The chain employs TRBV7-8 and TRBJ1-5; D is ambiguous. The CDR3 covers 14 residues. V lost 7 bases, J lost 9 bases, and 19 bases lay in between. Germline V gene data show CDR1 as SGHVS and CDR2 as FQNEAQ. CDR3 protein: CASTRARVDPPQHF. CDR3 DNA: TGTGCCAGCACCCGAGCTAGGGTTGATCCGCCCCAGCATTTT.

Concerning this clone: The same CDR3 arises from other DNA sequences in this sample as well. The genes are TRBV29-1 and TRBJ2-5, with unresolved D. This CDR3 is built from 12 residues. Germline CDR1 reads SQVTM; CDR2 reads ANQGSEA. V was cut by 4 bases and J by 0 bases, with 6 bases left in between. Written as DNA, the CDR3 is TGCAGCGTTGGGCGGAACCAAGAGACCCAGTACTTC. It yields the protein CSVGRNQETQYF.

This sequence joins TRBV11-2 and TRBJ2-3; D unclear. The CDR3 is made up of 12 amino acids. Between the trimmed V and J ends, which lost 4 bases and 10 bases, there was a span of 12 bases. CDR1 is SGHAT and CDR2 is FQNNGV in the germline V gene. CDR3 amino acids: CASSSNQLSQYF. The CDR3 coding sequence is TGTGCCAGCAGCTCTAATCAGTTGTCGCAGTATTTT. Looking up the rest from reference TRBV11-2 and TRBJ2-3 gives the full variable domain: EAGVAQSPRYKIIEKRQSVAFWCNPISGHATLYWYQQILGQGPKLLIQFQNNGVVDDSQLPKDRFSAERLKGVDSTLKIQPAKLEDSAVYLCASSSNQLSQYFGPGTRLTVL.